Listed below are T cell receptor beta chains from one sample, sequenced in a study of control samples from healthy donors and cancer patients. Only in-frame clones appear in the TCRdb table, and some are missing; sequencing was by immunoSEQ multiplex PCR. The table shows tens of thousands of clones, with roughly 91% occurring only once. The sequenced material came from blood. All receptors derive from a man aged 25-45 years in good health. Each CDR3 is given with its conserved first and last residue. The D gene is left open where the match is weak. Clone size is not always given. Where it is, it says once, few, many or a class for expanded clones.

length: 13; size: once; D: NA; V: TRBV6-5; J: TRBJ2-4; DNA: TGTGCCAGCCACGCGGAGGCCAAAAACATTCAGTACTTC; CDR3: CASHAEAKNIQYF
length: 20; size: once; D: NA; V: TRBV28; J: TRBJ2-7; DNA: TGTGCCAGCAGTTTAGACAGGGTAGGCTACTCGCGGGGCAGCTCCTACGAGCAGTACTTC; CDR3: CASSLDRVGYSRGSSYEQYF
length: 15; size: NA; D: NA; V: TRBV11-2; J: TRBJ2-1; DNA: TGTGCCAGCAGCTTAGTACCGAAACGATACAATGAGCAGTTCTTC; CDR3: CASSLVPKRYNEQFF
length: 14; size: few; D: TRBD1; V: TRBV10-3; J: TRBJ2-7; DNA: TGTGCCATCAGAGAGGGACAGGGGATCCACGAGCAGTACTTC; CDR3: CAIREGQGIHEQYF
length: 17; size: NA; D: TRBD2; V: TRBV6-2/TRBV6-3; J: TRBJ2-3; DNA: TGTGCCAGCAGTTATACCCAGCGGGGGCTTCGCACAGATACGCAGTATTTT; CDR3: CASSYTQRGLRTDTQYF
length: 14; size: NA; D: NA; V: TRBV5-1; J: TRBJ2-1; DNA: TGCGCCAGCAGTTGGAGAGACTCCTACAATGAGCAGTTCTTC; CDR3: CASSWRDSYNEQFF
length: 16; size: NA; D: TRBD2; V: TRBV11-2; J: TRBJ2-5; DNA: TGTGCCAGCAGCTCAGCCGGGACTAGTACTCAAGAGACCCAGTACTTC; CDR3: CASSSAGTSTQETQYF
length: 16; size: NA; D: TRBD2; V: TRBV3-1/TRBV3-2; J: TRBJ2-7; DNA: TGTGCCAGCAGTCGCCAGAGAGCGGGGGGGAATTACGAGCAGTACTTC; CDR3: CASSRQRAGGNYEQYF
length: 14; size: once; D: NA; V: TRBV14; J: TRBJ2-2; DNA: TGTGCCAGCAGCCAAGTTTGGGGCACCGGGGAGCTGTTTTTT; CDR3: CASSQVWGTGELFF
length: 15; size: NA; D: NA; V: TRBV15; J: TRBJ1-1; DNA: TGTGCCACCAGCAGAGGGGGGGATATGAACACTGAAGCTTTCTTT; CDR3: CATSRGGDMNTEAFF
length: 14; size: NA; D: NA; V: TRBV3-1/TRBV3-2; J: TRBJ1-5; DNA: TGTGCCAGCAGCCCGACGACAGTAGAACAGCCCCAGCATTTT; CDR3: CASSPTTVEQPQHF
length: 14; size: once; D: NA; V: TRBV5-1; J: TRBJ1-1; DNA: TGCGCCAGCAGCTCGGTACGGGGAGCGAGGCAAGCTTTCTTT; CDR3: CASSSVRGARQAFF
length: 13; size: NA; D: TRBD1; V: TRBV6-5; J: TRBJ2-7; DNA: TGTGCCAGCAGTTTCGCCGGGACAGGGGAGCAGTACTTC; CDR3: CASSFAGTGEQYF
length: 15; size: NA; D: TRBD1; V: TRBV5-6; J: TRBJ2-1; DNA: TGTGCCAGCAGCTTACAGGGGGCTTTTTACAATGAGCAGTTCTTC; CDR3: CASSLQGAFYNEQFF
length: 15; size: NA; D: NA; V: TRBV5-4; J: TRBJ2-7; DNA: TGTGCCAGCAGCCCAATGGGGACCGGAAGCTACGAGCAGTACTTC; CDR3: CASSPMGTGSYEQYF
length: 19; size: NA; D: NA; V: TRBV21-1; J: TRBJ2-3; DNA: TGTGCCAGCAGCAGGACAGGTGGAATAACTGGATATAGCACAGATACGCAGTATTTT; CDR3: CASSRTGGITGYSTDTQYF
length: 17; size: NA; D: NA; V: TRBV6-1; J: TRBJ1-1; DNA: TGTGCCAGCAGTGAAATGGTTGGGGCGTCGGGGGACACTGAAGCTTTCTTT; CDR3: CASSEMVGASGDTEAFF
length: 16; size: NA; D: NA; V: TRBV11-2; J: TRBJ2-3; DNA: TGTGCCAGCAGCTTAGGGGATTCAACGGGCCCAGATACGCAGTATTTT; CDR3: CASSLGDSTGPDTQYF
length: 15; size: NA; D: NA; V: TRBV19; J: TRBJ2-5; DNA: TGTGCCAGTAGTATGGGATCATTCCGGGGAGAGACCCAGTACTTC; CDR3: CASSMGSFRGETQYF
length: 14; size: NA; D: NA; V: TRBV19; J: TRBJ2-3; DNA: TGTGCCAGTACCAGGGGCGACCTCACAGATACGCAGTATTTT; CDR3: CASTRGDLTDTQYF
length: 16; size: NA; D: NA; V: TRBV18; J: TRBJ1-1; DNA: TGTGCCAGCTCACCTCCAGTGGTCCCAGGGAACACTGAAGCTTTCTTT; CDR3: CASSPPVVPGNTEAFF
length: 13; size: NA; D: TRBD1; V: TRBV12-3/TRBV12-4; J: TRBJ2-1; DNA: TGTGCCAGCAGCAGACAGGGGGCGGGTGAGCAGTTCTTC; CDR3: CASSRQGAGEQFF
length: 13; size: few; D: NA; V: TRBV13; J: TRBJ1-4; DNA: TGTGCCAGCAGATCCGGGGGGGCTGGAAAACTGTTTTTT; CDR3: CASRSGGAGKLFF
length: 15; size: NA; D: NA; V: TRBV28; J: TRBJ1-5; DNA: TGTGCCGCAACGCGCGGCGGCCAGTATCTTCAGCCCCAGCATTTT; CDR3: CAATRGGQYLQPQHF
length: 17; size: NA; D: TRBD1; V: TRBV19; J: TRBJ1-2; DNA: TGTGCCAGTAGCCCGACGGCCCAGACAGGGGGCCCGGATGGCTACACCTTC; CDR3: CASSPTAQTGGPDGYTF
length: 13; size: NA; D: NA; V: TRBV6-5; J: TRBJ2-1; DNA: TGTGCCAGCACTCTCACCCCGAGGAATGAGCAGTTCTTC; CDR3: CASTLTPRNEQFF
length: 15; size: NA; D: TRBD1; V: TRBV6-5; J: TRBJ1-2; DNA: TGTGCCAGCTTGGATCCAGGGGGTGATTCCTATGGCTACACCTTC; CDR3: CASLDPGGDSYGYTF
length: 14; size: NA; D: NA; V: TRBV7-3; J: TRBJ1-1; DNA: TGTGCCAGCAGCTTAGACCTAGGGGACACTGAAGCTTTCTTT; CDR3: CASSLDLGDTEAFF
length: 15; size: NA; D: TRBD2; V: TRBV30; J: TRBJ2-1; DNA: TGTGCCTGGAGCGGTGGCCCGGCGGGAGAGGAACGGCAGTTCTTC; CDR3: CAWSGGPAGEERQFF
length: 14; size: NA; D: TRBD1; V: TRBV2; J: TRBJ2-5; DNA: TGTGCCAGCAGTCCCGGGACAGGGAAAGAGACCCAGTACTTC; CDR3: CASSPGTGKETQYF